Listed here is a single T cell receptor (beta chain). Germline CDR1 is WNHNN and CDR2 is SYGVQD (reference sequence). CDR3 size: 16 residues. Trimming removed 3 bases from V and 7 bases from J; junction bases left unmatched: 12. The data were obtained in a study of blood T cell repertoires in COVID-19. On the study more broadly: COVID-19 samples, acute and convalescent, were from the United States, Italy and Spain. T cells, B-cell-depleted T cells, or PBMCs supplied cDNA or gDNA.

The authors' processing: Researchers report that nucleated cell counts were estimated from reference gene primer amplification. The repertoire was sequenced with immunoSEQ multiplex PCR; TCRdb's copy has only in-frame clones and lacks some. The DNA gave D and trimming, while V, J and clone size come from that table. The top ten hold 2.5% to 3% of the sample, which has approximately 140,000 clones, over 80% seen once. The TCR sequence derives from a woman in her thirties or forties with active or convalescent COVID-19. The sample taken for sequencing was peripheral blood. The chain is built from TRBV10-1 and TRBJ1-5, with 7 nucleotides matching TRBD1. In DNA form, the CDR3 reads TGCGCCAGCAGTGATAGGAACGTTATAGGGGGCCAGCCCCAGCATTTT. Protein product: CASSDRNVIGGQPQHF.